The clone carrying this T cell receptor beta chain is a singleton in its sample. In the original processing: Reference gene primer amplification in the assay estimated nucleated cell counts. Repertoires were generated with immunoSEQ multiplex PCR, while TCRdb's copy carries only in-frame clones and drops some. Clone size and the V and J calls come from that table; the DNA yielded D and trimming. This sample has around 370,000 clones, with around 87% found just once. The source of the sample is a study of blood T cell repertoires in COVID-19. Germline V gene data show CDR1 as GTSNPN and CDR2 as SVGIG (reference sequence). This CDR3 region has 15 residues. V gave up 4 bases and J gave up 5 bases, with 20 bases separating them.

The TCR was taken from a woman aged 45-65 years with COVID-19, enrolled during active disease. Sequencing was performed on peripheral blood. J is TRBJ2-5 and V is TRBV30; D may be TRBD2 (6 bases). CDR3 protein: CAWTPLGAGTETQYF. The CDR3 coding sequence is TGTGCCTGGACCCCACTAGGGGCGGGAACTGAGACCCAGTACTTC. The whole variable domain, filled in from reference TRBV30 and TRBJ2-5, reads SQTIHQWPATLVQPVGSPLSLECTVEGTSNPNLYWYRQAAGRGLQLLFYSVGIGQISSEVPQNLSASRPQDRQFILSSKKLLLSDSGFYLCAWTPLGAGTETQYFGPGTRLLVL.